This T cell receptor beta chain was observed in a study of T cell responses to AZD1222 COVID-19 vaccine. Overall study results and limits: Unmutated variant regions are reportedly the target of nearly half of TCRs that are spike-specific. Only a handful of AZD1222 recipients, about six in all, had baseline seropositivity.

TCRdb's copy holds only in-frame clones and misses some; the assay was immunoSEQ multiplex PCR. Of some 84,000 clones in the sample, around nine tenths were seen once. As concerns this clone: Its specificity is unknown.

Per the germline V gene, CDR1 is SNHLY and CDR2 is FYNNEI. The CDR3 has 14 residues. V was clipped by 2 bases and J by 8 bases, with 15 bases between them. The receptor comes from an adult who received the AZD1222 COVID-19 vaccine. The sequencing here drew on peripheral blood, taken 28 days after the second AZD1222 dose. The V call is TRBV2, the J call TRBJ1-2; D call uncertain. CDR3 nucleotide sequence: TGTGCCAGCAGTGAATTTCTGCGGGGAGAGGGCTACACCTTC. This codes for CASSEFLRGEGYTF.